The 3 T cell receptor beta chains in this list originate from one sample, sequenced in a study of T cell responses to AZD1222 COVID-19 vaccine. The table came from immunoSEQ multiplex PCR; TCRdb's copy has only in-frame clones and leaves some out. This sample yields over 95,000 clones, of which 88% are seen a single time; around a sixth belongs to the top ten. The sequencing used peripheral blood, collected 28 days after the second AZD1222 dose. The source of these receptors is an adult who received the AZD1222 COVID-19 vaccine.

V is TRBV7-9 and J is TRBJ1-6; D might be TRBD1 (5 bases). V was clipped by 4 bases and J by 7 bases, with 11 bases between them. The V gene's germline CDR1 is SEHNR and CDR2 FQNEAQ (reference sequence). The CDR3 loop spans 14 amino acids. The CDR3 protein is CASSSDSRNSPLHF. The CDR3 DNA follows: TGTGCCAGCAGCTCAGACAGCCGCAATTCACCCCTCCACTTT.

V is TRBV19 and J is TRBJ2-7, with a tentative D call TRBD1 (6 bases). Germline values: CDR1 LNHDA, CDR2 SQIVND (reference sequence). The V end lost 5 bases, the J end lost 2 bases, and 13 bases lay between the germline ends. The CDR3 length is 14 residues. In DNA, the CDR3 is TGTGCCAGTAGTGGGCGGACAGCCACCTACGAGCAGTACTTC. This encodes CASSGRTATYEQYF.

The V call is TRBV5-4, the J call TRBJ2-7; D gene uncertain. Trimming pared 5 bases from V and 6 bases from J, leaving 15 bases between. CDR3 length equals 13 residues. The germline V gene has CDR1 SGHNT and CDR2 YYREEE (reference sequence). For the CDR3, the DNA is TGTGCCAGCAGTTTGAAAGGGAAGGGCGAGCAGTACTTC. It translates to CASSLKGKGEQYF.